Sequencing of this T cell receptor (beta chain) was carried out in a study of OX40 agonist ivuxolimab in advanced cancers. General notes on the study: Ivuxolimab, which targeted the costimulatory receptor OX40 (CD134), was an agonistic, fully human IgG2 monoclonal antibody. Intravenous ivuxolimab was administered to patients every 2 weeks at six dose levels: 0.01, 0.1, 0.3, 1.5, 3 and 10 mg/kg. Of the roughly 53 patients in dose escalation, 19 had hepatocellular carcinoma, some 15 had melanoma, 9 had renal cell carcinoma and 9 had head and neck cancer. The dose-escalation cohort was around 83% male with a mean age of about 54 years, ranging from 23 to 79. Prior anti-PD-1, anti-PD-L1 or anti-CTLA-4 therapy was permitted, and 40% to 50% of dose-escalation patients had received checkpoint inhibitors. Partial responses occurred in three dose-escalation patients: two with cutaneous melanoma and one with hepatocellular carcinoma. Peripheral TCRbeta sequencing aimed to test whether ivuxolimab altered TCR sequence diversity and caused clonal T-cell expansion. The monotherapy dose-escalation portion (N ≈ 50 patients) of the phase I ivuxolimab trial is reported in the paper.

To sequence the TCRbeta CDR3 region, genomic DNA was isolated from the sorted cells. The immunoSEQ Assay was used to sequence the TCRbeta CDR3 regions. The source is immuneACCESS, and TCRdb retained only in-frame sequences with V and J called. Part of the clones is not carried over; for the studies checked, unresolved V genes explain less than half of this, and the remainder is unexplained. This sample comprises 35,000 or so clones, around 80% of them detected only once. The ten top clones hold 18% of the sample. In this sample, this clone turned up once. Its specific antigen is unknown. Base qualities are missing; no much larger clone stands one base away. Results the study describes overall, beyond this receptor: Antigen specificity was not determined for the clonally expanded peripheral T cells. At doses from 0.1 to 3.0 mg/kg, clonal expansion was seen in both CD4+ and CD8+ blood T cells between baseline and week 6. Low levels of normalized T-cell clonal expansion were also seen in some patients who did not respond. On average, CD8+ T cells showed more expanded clones than CD4+ T cells after ivuxolimab. In the 0.1-3.0 mg/kg groups, partial responders were among the patients with the lowest normalized peripheral clonal expansion, particularly in CD8+ T cells.

CDR1 SGHTA and CDR2 FQGNSA are derived from the germline V gene. The CDR3 runs 13 residues from the cysteine to the phenylalanine. The retained sequence is limited to the CDR3, 39 bases, with the frame set at the first base. V is pared back by 3 bases and J by 7 bases, with 9 bases lying between the germline termini. Patients with a history of autoimmune disease or receiving systemic immunosuppression were excluded from the trial. Peripheral blood for TCR sequencing was drawn from every dose cohort at baseline, at cycle 4 day 1 and at cycle 7 day 1. Samples came from an open-label, multicenter, first-in-human phase I dose-escalation trial of ivuxolimab. Adults with locally advanced or metastatic melanoma, renal cell, hepatocellular, or head and neck squamous cell carcinoma were enrolled in the trial. Before TCR sequencing, CD4+ and CD8+ T cells were separately sorted from peripheral blood.

The sequence links TRBV7-2 to TRBJ1-4; no confident D gene assignment can be made. The source was CD4+ or CD8+ T cells sorted from blood, collected in a trial of the OX40 agonist ivuxolimab. The receptor's source is an adult with an advanced solid tumor such as melanoma, head and neck, liver or kidney cancer. The CDR3 in this case is CASSFPRGEKLFF. At the DNA level, the sequence is TGTGCCAGCAGCTTTCCTCGGGGTGAAAAACTGTTTTTT.